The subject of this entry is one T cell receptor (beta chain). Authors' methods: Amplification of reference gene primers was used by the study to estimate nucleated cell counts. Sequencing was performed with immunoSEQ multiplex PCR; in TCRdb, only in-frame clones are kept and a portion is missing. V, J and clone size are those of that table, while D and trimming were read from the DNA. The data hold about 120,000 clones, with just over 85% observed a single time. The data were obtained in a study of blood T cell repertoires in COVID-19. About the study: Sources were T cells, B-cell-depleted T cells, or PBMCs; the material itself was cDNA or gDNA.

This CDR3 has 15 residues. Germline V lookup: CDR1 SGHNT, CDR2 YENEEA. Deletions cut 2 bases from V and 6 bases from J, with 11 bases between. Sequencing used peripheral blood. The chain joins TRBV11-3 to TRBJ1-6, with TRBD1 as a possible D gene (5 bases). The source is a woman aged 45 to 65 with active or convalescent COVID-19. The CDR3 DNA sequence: TGTGCCAGCAGCTTAAGAATCAGGGCTAATTCACCCCTCCACTTT. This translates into CASSLRIRANSPLHF.